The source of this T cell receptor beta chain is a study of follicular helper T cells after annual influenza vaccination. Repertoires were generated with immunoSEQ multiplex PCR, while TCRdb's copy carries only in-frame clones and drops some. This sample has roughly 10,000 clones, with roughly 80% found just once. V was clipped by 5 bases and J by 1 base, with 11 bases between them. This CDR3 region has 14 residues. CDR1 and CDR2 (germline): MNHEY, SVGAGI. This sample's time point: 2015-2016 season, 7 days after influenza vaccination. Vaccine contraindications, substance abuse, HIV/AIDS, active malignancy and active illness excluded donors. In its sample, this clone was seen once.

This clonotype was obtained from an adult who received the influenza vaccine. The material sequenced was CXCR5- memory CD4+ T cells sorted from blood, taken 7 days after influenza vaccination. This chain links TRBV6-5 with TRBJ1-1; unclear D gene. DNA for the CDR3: TGTGCCAGCAGTCTCTTAGAGGGGAACACTGAAGCTTTCTTT. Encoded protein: CASSLLEGNTEAFF.